The sequence of this T cell receptor (beta chain) was determined in a study of blood T cell repertoires in COVID-19. Study-level background: T cells, B-cell-depleted T cells, or PBMCs supplied cDNA or gDNA.

The CDR3 has 15 residues. Germline CDR1 MNHEY, CDR2 SVGAGI. V lost 8 bases and J 4 bases, leaving 17 bases between the germline ends. Libraries were prepared by immunoSEQ multiplex PCR; TCRdb keeps only in-frame clonotypes and omits some of them. The table has a few hundred thousand clones, approximately 86% seen once. V usage is TRBV6-5 and J usage is TRBJ2-2; tentatively, D is TRBD1 (6 bases). The sample taken for sequencing was peripheral blood. This receptor was identified in a man aged 18 to 35 with active or convalescent COVID-19. CDR3 bases: TGTGCCAGCCGGTCGGGCAGGGGTGGCACCGGGGAGCTGTTTTTT. Translation: CASRSGRGGTGELFF.